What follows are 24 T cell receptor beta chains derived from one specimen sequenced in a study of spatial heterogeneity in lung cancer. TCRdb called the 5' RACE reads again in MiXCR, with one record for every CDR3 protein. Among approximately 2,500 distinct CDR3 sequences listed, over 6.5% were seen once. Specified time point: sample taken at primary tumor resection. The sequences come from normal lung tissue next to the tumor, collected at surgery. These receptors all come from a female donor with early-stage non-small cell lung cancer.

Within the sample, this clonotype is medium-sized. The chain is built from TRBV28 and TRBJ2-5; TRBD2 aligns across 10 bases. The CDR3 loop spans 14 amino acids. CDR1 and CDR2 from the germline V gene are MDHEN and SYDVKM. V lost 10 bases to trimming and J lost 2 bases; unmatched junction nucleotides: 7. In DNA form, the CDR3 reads TGTGCCACCGGAGCGGGAGGGACGCAAGAGACCCAGTACTTC. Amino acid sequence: CATGAGGTQETQYF.

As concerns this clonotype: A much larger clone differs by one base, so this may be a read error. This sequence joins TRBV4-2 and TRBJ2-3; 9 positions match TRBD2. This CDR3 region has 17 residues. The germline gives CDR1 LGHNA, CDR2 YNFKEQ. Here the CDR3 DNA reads TGTGCCAGCAGCCAAGAAAGGGTAGCGGGAGAGACAGATAGGCAGTATTTT. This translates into CASSQERVAGETDRQYF.

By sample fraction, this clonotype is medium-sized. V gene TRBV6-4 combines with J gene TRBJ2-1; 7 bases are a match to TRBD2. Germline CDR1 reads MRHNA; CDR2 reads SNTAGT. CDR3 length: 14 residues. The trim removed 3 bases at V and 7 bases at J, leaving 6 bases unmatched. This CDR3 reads CASSESDGGNEQFF. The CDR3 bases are TGTGCCAGCAGTGAAAGCGACGGGGGGAATGAGCAGTTCTTC.

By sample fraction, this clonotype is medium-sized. CDR3 DNA sequence: TGTGCCAGCAGCTCCGGACAGGGGGGGAATTCACCCCTCCACTTT. This gives the protein CASSSGQGGNSPLHF. V usage is TRBV5-4 and J usage is TRBJ1-6; 10 bases are a match to TRBD1. Germline-derived CDR1 and CDR2 are SGHNT and YYREEE (reference sequence). This CDR3 is 15 amino acids long. The V gene end was trimmed by 3 bases and the J gene end by 7 bases; junction bases not matched to a gene: 4.

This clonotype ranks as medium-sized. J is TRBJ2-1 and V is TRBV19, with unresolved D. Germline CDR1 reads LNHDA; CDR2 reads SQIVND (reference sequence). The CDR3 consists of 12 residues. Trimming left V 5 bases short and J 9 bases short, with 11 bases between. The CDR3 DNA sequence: TGTGCCAGTAGTTTCATAGTTGGTGAGCAGTTCTTC. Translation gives CASSFIVGEQFF.

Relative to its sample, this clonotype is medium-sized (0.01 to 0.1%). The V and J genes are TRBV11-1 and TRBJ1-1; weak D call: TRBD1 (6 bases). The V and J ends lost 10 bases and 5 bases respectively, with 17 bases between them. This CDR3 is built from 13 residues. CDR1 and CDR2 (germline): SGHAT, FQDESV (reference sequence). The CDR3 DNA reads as TGTGCCATCCTACAGGGAGGGGGTACTGAAGCTTTCTTT. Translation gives CAILQGGGTEAFF.

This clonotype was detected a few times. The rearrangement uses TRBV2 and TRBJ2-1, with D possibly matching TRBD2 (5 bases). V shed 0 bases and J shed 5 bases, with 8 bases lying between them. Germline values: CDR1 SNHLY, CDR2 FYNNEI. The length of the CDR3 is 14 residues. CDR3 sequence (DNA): TGTGCCAGCAGTGAAGCGAGGGCCAACAATGAGCAGTTCTTC. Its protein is CASSEARANNEQFF.

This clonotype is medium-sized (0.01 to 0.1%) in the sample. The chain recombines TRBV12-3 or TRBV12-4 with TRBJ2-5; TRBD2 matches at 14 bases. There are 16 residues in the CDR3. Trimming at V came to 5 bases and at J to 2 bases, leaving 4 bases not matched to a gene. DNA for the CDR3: TGTGCCAGCAGTACGACTAGCGGGAGGGGTCAAGAGACCCAGTACTTC. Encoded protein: CASSTTSGRGQETQYF.

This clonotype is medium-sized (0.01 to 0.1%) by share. CDR3 coding DNA: TGTGCCAGCACCCGCGAATCGGGGGATCAGCCCCAGCATTTT. The encoded protein is CASTRESGDQPQHF. The chain couples TRBV2 to TRBJ1-5; TRBD1 is a possible D gene (5 bases). The CDR3 contains 14 residues. The V end was cut by 7 bases, the J end by 5 bases, with 15 bases between. Per germline, CDR1 SNHLY and CDR2 FYNNEI.

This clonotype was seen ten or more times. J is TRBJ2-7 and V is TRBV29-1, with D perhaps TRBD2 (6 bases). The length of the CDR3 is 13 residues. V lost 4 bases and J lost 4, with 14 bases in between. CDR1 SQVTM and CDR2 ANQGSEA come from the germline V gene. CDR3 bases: TGCAGCGTTGTGGGTGGGGCGGGGTACGAGCAGTACTTC. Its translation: CSVVGGAGYEQYF.

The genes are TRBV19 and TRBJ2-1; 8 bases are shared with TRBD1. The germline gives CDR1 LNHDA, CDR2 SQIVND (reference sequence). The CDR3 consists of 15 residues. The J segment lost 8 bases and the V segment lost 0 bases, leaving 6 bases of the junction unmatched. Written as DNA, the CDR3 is TGTGCCAGTAGTATAGATGCAGGGGGCATAGATGAGCAGTTCTTC. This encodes CASSIDAGGIDEQFF.

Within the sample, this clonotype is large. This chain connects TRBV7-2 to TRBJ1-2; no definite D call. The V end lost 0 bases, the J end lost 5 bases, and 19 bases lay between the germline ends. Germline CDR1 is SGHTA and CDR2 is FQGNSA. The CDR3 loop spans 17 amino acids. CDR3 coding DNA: TGTGCCAGCAGCTTAGCCCCGCCTGGATTATTAACTTATGGCTACACCTTC. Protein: CASSLAPPGLLTYGYTF.

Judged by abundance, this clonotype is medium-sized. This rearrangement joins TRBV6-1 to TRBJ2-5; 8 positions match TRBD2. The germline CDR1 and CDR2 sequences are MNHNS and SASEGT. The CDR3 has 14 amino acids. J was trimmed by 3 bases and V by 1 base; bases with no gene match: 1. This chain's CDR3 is CASSEGLAKETQYF. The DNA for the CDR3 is TGTGCCAGCAGTGAAGGACTAGCGAAAGAGACCCAGTACTTC.

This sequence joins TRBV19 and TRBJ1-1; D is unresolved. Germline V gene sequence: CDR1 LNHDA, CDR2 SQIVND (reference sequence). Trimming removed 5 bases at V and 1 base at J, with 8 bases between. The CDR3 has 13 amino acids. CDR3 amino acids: CASSDWWNTEAFF. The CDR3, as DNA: TGTGCCAGTAGTGACTGGTGGAACACTGAAGCTTTCTTT.

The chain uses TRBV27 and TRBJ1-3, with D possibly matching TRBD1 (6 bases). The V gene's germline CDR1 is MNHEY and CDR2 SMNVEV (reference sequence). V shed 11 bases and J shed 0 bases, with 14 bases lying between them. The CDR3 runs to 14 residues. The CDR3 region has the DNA TGTGCCCGAGGACAGATTCTCTCTGGAAACACCATATATTTT. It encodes CARGQILSGNTIYF.

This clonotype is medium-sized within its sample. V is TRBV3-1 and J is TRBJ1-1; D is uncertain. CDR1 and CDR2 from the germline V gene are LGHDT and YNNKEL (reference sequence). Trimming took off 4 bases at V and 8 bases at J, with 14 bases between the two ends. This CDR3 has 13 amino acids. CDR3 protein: CASSLAGKGEAFF. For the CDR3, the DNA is TGTGCCAGCAGCCTGGCGGGGAAAGGGGAAGCTTTCTTT.

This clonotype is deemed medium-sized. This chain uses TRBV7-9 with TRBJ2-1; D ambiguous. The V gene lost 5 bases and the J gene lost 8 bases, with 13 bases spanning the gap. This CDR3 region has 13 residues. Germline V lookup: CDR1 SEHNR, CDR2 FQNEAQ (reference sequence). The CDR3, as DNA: TGTGCCAGCAGCGGAAAAGCCTTATATGAGCAGTTCTTC. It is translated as CASSGKALYEQFF.

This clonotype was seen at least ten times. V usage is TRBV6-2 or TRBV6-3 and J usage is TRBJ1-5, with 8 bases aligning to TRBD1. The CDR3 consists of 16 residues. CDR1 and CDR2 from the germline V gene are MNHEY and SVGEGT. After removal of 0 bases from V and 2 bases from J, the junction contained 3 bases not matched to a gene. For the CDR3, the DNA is TGTGCCAGCAGTTACTCGCGACAGGGGCGCAATCAGCCCCAGCATTTT. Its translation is CASSYSRQGRNQPQHF.

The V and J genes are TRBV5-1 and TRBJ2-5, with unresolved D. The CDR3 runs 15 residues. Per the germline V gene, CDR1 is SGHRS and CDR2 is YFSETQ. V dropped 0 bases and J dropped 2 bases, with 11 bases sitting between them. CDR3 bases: TGCGCCAGCAGCTTGGATGGCAGAGCTCAAGAGACCCAGTACTTC. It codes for CASSLDGRAQETQYF.

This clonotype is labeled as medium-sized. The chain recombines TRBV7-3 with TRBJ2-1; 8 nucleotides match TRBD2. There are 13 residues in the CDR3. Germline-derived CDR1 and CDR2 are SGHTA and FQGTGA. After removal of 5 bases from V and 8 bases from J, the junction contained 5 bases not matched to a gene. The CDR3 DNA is TGTGCCAGCAGCCCCGGACTAGCCCATGAGCAGTTCTTC. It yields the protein CASSPGLAHEQFF.

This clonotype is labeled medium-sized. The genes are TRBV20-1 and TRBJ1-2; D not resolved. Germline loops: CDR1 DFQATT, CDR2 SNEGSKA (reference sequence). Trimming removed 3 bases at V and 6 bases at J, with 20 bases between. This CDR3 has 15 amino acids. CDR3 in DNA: TGCAGTGCTAGGCGGGATACGGTTAGGGCGAATGGCTACACCTTC. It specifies CSARRDTVRANGYTF.

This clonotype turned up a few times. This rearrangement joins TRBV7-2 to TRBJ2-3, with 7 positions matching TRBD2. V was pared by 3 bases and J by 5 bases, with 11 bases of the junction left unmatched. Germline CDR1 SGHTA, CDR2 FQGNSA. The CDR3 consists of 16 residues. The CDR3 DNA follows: TGTGCCAGCAGCTTCCGGACTAGAGGGAGCGGAGATACGCAGTATTTT. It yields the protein CASSFRTRGSGDTQYF.

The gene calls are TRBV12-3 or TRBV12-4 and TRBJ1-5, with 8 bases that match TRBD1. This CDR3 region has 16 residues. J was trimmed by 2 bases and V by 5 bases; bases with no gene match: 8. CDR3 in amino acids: CASSPQGAGGNQPQHF. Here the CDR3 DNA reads TGTGCCAGCAGTCCCCAGGGGGCCGGAGGCAATCAGCCCCAGCATTTT.

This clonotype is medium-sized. In DNA, the CDR3 is TGCAGCACCTACTCCCCCAGAGCTCAGGAGACCCAGTACTTC. Translating it yields CSTYSPRAQETQYF. The chain carries TRBV29-1 and TRBJ2-5; no clear D. In germline, CDR1 is SQVTM, CDR2 ANQGSEA. This CDR3 is 14 amino acids long. Trimming left V 8 bases short and J 5 bases short, with 21 bases between.